This is a list of T cell receptor beta chains from one sample in a study of cytomegalovirus exposure and HLA in healthy donors. This table comes from immunoSEQ multiplex PCR, and its TCRdb copy is limited to in-frame clones, with some not included. Counted here are about 100,000 clones, under 97% occurring once; the ten biggest clones make up roughly 0.7%. Sample: PBMCs. The receptor set was obtained from a woman aged 18 to 35 in good health and CMV-seronegative. Both conserved end residues are part of each CDR3. A D gene is named only where the DNA matches it firmly. The size field is filled for only some rows; it gives once, few, many or a size class.

j_call cdr3_length d_call v_call clone_size cdr3_aa cdr3_nt
TRBJ2-5 15 NA TRBV29-1 NA CSVDVPSGPRETQYF TGCAGCGTTGACGTCCCCTCTGGGCCACGGGAGACCCAGTACTTC
TRBJ2-3 15 NA TRBV6-1 NA CASSERAASTDTQYF TGTGCCAGCAGTGAACGCGCGGCTAGCACAGATACGCAGTATTTT
TRBJ2-1 18 TRBD2 TRBV7-6 NA CASSPTPSTSGGGNEQFF TGTGCCAGCAGCCCCACCCCGTCCACTAGCGGGGGCGGGAATGAGCAGTTCTTC
TRBJ2-7 15 TRBD1 TRBV5-8 NA CASSFRTGRPYEQYF TGTGCCAGCAGCTTTAGGACAGGAAGACCCTACGAGCAGTACTTC
TRBJ2-2 15 NA TRBV11-2 once CASSLSSANTGELFF TGTGCCAGCAGCTTGAGCAGCGCGAACACCGGGGAGCTGTTTTTT
TRBJ2-7 13 NA TRBV27 NA CASSPGVTYEQYF TGTGCCAGCTCCCCAGGGGTTACCTACGAGCAGTACTTC
TRBJ1-2 16 TRBD1 TRBV28 once CASSSTRQGATDGYTF TGTGCCAGCAGTTCCACTAGACAGGGGGCTACCGATGGCTACACCTTC
TRBJ2-1 18 TRBD2 TRBV5-4 NA CASSLGPSGGGGTNEQFF TGTGCCAGCAGCTTGGGGCCTAGCGGGGGGGGTGGTACAAATGAGCAGTTCTTC
TRBJ2-7 18 TRBD1 TRBV29-1 NA CSVLGPGARDSGYYEQYF TGCAGCGTCTTAGGACCGGGTGCAAGGGACAGTGGTTACTACGAGCAGTACTTC
TRBJ1-1 17 NA TRBV19 NA CASSIGTWGRGSTEAFF TGTGCCAGTAGTATAGGGACATGGGGAAGGGGGAGCACTGAAGCTTTCTTT
TRBJ2-7 19 TRBD2 TRBV28 NA CASSEGGPGLAGYSYEQYF TGTGCCAGCAGTGAGGGGGGTCCGGGACTAGCGGGATACTCCTACGAGCAGTACTTC
TRBJ1-5 12 NA TRBV28 NA CASSYGGQPQHF TGTGCCAGCAGTTACGGTGGTCAGCCCCAGCATTTT
TRBJ1-3 16 NA TRBV18 once CASSPSPGTGGNTIYF TGTGCCAGCTCACCGTCCCCGGGGACTGGTGGAAACACCATATATTTT
TRBJ2-6 16 NA TRBV14 NA CASSSGAYSGANVLTF TGTGCCAGCAGCTCAGGGGCCTACTCTGGGGCCAACGTCCTGACTTTC
TRBJ1-1 16 TRBD1 TRBV6-1 NA CASSGDRVGMNTEAFF TGTGCCAGCAGTGGAGACAGGGTTGGGATGAACACTGAAGCTTTCTTT
TRBJ2-7 16 TRBD1 TRBV5-6 NA CASSLVLLDRAYEQYF TGTGCCAGCAGCTTGGTGTTATTGGACAGGGCCTACGAGCAGTACTTC
TRBJ2-3 16 TRBD2 TRBV7-9 NA CASSPGGGGVTDTQYF TGTGCCAGCAGCCCCGGGGGCGGGGGGGTCACAGATACGCAGTATTTT
TRBJ1-1 13 NA TRBV6-5 NA CASSLTGWTEAFF TGTGCCAGCAGTTTGACAGGCTGGACTGAAGCTTTCTTT
TRBJ2-5 17 NA TRBV18 once CASSPPGGLTPVETQYF TGTGCCAGCTCACCCCCCGGGGGTTTGACCCCAGTGGAGACCCAGTACTTC
TRBJ1-5 16 TRBD1 TRBV28 NA CASRTLRGQDNQPQHF TGTGCCAGCAGGACCCTCCGGGGACAGGATAATCAGCCCCAGCATTTT
TRBJ2-1 18 NA TRBV4-1 NA CASSQDLGAGGSYNEQFF TGCGCCAGCAGCCAAGATCTGGGGGCGGGCGGCTCCTACAATGAGCAGTTCTTC
TRBJ1-6 14 NA TRBV5-1 NA CASRVQLSDSPLHF TGCGCCAGCAGAGTACAGCTTTCTGACTCACCCCTCCACTTT
TRBJ2-5 15 NA TRBV2 NA CASSDRQPYQETQYF TGTGCCAGCAGTGACAGGCAGCCGTACCAAGAGACCCAGTACTTC
TRBJ1-1 16 TRBD1 TRBV19 NA CASSSGIQGLNTEAFF TGTGCCAGTAGCTCGGGAATACAGGGGTTGAACACTGAAGCTTTCTTT
TRBJ1-2 15 TRBD1 TRBV10-3 once CAISYHRGQVYGYTF TGTGCCATCAGTTATCACAGGGGGCAGGTCTATGGCTACACCTTC
TRBJ1-5 16 TRBD1 TRBV19 NA CASSLQSPGGYQPQHF TGTGCCAGTAGTTTGCAATCGCCAGGGGGGTATCAGCCCCAGCATTTT
TRBJ2-7 14 NA TRBV4-1 NA CASSQGDNTYEQYF TGCGCCAGCAGCCAAGGGGACAACACCTACGAGCAGTACTTC
TRBJ2-2 16 TRBD2 TRBV7-9 once CASRLAGATNTGELFF TGTGCCAGCAGACTAGCGGGGGCCACGAACACCGGGGAGCTGTTTTTT
TRBJ2-3 16 TRBD1 TRBV6-6 NA CASSYKGTGGADTQYF TGTGCCAGCAGTTACAAAGGGACAGGGGGCGCAGATACGCAGTATTTT
TRBJ2-1 15 TRBD1 TRBV19 NA CASSPGQGLYNEQFF TGTGCCAGTAGTCCAGGACAGGGCCTCTACAATGAGCAGTTCTTC
TRBJ1-1 13 NA TRBV16 NA CASSPQGTTEAFF TGTGCCAGCAGCCCTCAGGGGACCACTGAAGCTTTCTTT
TRBJ2-7 14 NA TRBV2 NA CASLSALTTYEQYF TGTGCCAGCCTCAGTGCCCTCACGACCTACGAGCAGTACTTC
TRBJ1-3 16 NA TRBV7-9 NA CASSLQWADQGNTIYF TGTGCCAGCAGCTTACAGTGGGCAGATCAGGGAAACACCATATATTTT
TRBJ1-2 14 NA TRBV5-6 NA CASSLSGSNYGYTF TGTGCCAGCAGCCTCTCGGGTTCTAACTATGGCTACACCTTC
TRBJ2-1 14 TRBD1 TRBV15 NA CATSGTGNVNEQFF TGTGCCACCTCCGGGACAGGGAATGTTAATGAGCAGTTCTTC
TRBJ1-1 14 TRBD1 TRBV6-5 NA CASSNRGQNTEAFF TGTGCCAGCAGCAACAGGGGCCAGAACACTGAAGCTTTCTTT
TRBJ1-2 13 NA TRBV2 NA CASGRQGIYAATF TGTGCCAGCGGAAGGCAGGGTATTTACGCGGCCACCTTC
TRBJ2-3 15 TRBD2 TRBV11-2 NA CASSLGGSGGDTQYF TGTGCCAGCAGCTTAGGGGGTAGCGGGGGAGATACGCAGTATTTT
TRBJ1-5 16 NA TRBV6-1 NA CASSASRDLSNQPQHF TGTGCCAGCAGTGCCAGCAGGGATTTAAGCAATCAGCCCCAGCATTTT
TRBJ2-5 14 NA TRBV7-3 NA CASPPGGAQETQYF TGTGCCAGCCCCCCCGGAGGGGCCCAAGAGACCCAGTACTTC
TRBJ1-1 15 NA TRBV6-1 NA CASSGATAMNTEAFF TGTGCCAGCAGTGGAGCGACAGCTATGAACACTGAAGCTTTCTTT
TRBJ1-6 14 TRBD1 TRBV28 once CASSFAQGGVYLHF TGTGCCAGCAGTTTTGCACAGGGGGGGGTGTACCTCCACTTT
TRBJ2-5 16 TRBD1 TRBV5-4 once CASSSDPGQGAETQYF TGTGCCAGCAGCTCGGACCCAGGACAGGGAGCAGAGACCCAGTACTTC
TRBJ2-1 16 TRBD2 TRBV15 NA CATSRGASGGYNEQFF TGTGCCACCAGCAGAGGCGCTAGCGGGGGCTACAATGAGCAGTTCTTC
TRBJ2-1 15 NA TRBV7-9 NA CASAPSPTGYNEQFF TGTGCCAGCGCCCCTTCGCCGACAGGATACAATGAGCAGTTCTTC
TRBJ2-5 13 NA TRBV5-1 NA CASSLAAGETQYF TGCGCCAGCAGCTTGGCGGCAGGGGAGACCCAGTACTTC
TRBJ2-7 14 TRBD1 TRBV28 NA CASSNRDSSYEQYF TGTGCCAGCAGTAATCGGGACAGCTCCTACGAGCAGTACTTC
TRBJ1-6 16 TRBD1 TRBV28 NA CASSSPGQGNNSPLHF TGTGCCAGCAGTTCCCCGGGACAGGGTAACAATTCACCCCTCCACTTT
TRBJ2-1 13 NA TRBV7-9 once CASSLTSSGEQFF TGTGCCAGCAGCTTAACCTCCTCGGGGGAGCAGTTCTTC
TRBJ2-3 15 TRBD1 TRBV6-1 NA CASSTDRVTRDTQYF TGTGCCAGCAGTACTGACAGGGTCACTCGGGATACGCAGTATTTT
TRBJ1-2 13 NA TRBV19 NA CASSSRAVGGYTF TGTGCCAGTAGTAGCAGGGCTGTAGGTGGCTACACCTTC